This T cell receptor beta chain was identified in a study of glioma-infiltrating T cells after dendritic cell vaccination (TCRdb year 2016). Study-level background: Of the roughly 15 glioblastoma patients in the cohort, all drawn from Phase I and II dendritic cell vaccination trials, 9 were newly diagnosed and 6 had recurrent disease. Deep sequencing of TCR beta CDR3 regions was used to quantify tumor-infiltrating lymphocyte content and compare tumor and blood repertoires in dendritic cell-vaccinated glioblastoma patients. Each patient was given three intradermal dendritic cell vaccine injections, spaced two weeks apart, in the arm below the axilla. The vaccine consisted of monocyte-derived dendritic cells cultured about seven days with IL-4 and GM-CSF, then pulsed overnight with autologous tumor lysate. Patients received autologous tumor lysate-pulsed dendritic cell vaccination between about 2002 and 2013. TCR sequencing metrics, including TIL content and tumor-blood repertoire overlap, were correlated with survival after dendritic cell vaccination. Beyond this particular receptor, the publication reports: Higher estimated pretreatment TIL content predicted longer time to progression and overall survival after dendritic cell vaccination. The cohort was small and heterogeneous, few patients had complete blood and tumor sets, and even fewer had initial-recurrent tumor pairs. No direct relationship between TCR clonality and survival was found, suggesting a diverse polyclonal response may matter. The three-group TCR overlap response model was described as speculative and requiring prospective validation.

The germline V gene provides CDR1 MNHNS and CDR2 SASEGT. The CDR3 runs 14 residues from the cysteine to the phenylalanine. Of the read, only the CDR3 DNA is kept; its 42 bases are in frame from base 1. Trimming at the junction amounts to 10 bases on V and 2 bases on J, and the germline ends lie 16 bases apart. The time point label for this specimen denotes: after dendritic cell vaccination, including at tumor progression/relapse. Patients were selected for having adequate residual fresh-frozen tumor tissue and more than two years of available survival data. Although molecular status otherwise differed among the glioblastoma patients, no patient had an isocitrate dehydrogenase mutation. PBMC were collected before vaccination, two weeks after the third vaccination, and at tumor progression if tumor progression occurred. Genomic DNA was extracted with the Qiagen DNeasy Blood extraction Kit. The immunoSEQ assay amplified TCRB CDR3 regions from approximately 1.8 micrograms of genomic DNA, or from all available DNA when less than that amount was available. Multiplex PCR used 60 forward primers for TCR V beta segments and 13 reverse primers for J beta segments. To estimate reads per starting template, synthetic control templates were spiked into each sample at limiting dilution. The Illumina HiSeq System generated sequencing reads of 87 bp. From the authors' description of their analysis: To remove PCR and sequencing errors, closely related sequences were merged with a nearest neighbor algorithm. TCR overlap was measured as the percentage of unique tumor TCR beta sequences that were also present in the peripheral blood of the same patient. TCRdb holds this immuneACCESS table with in-frame rearrangements only. Some clones are missing; in checked studies, unresolved V genes explain under half, and the rest has no known cause. Clone size and the V and J calls come from that table; the DNA yielded D and trimming. This sample comprises roughly 60,000 clones, approximately 89% of them detected only once. Of the sample, roughly 12% falls within the top ten clones.

Notes on this clone: Its recognized antigen is unknown. No much larger clone is present one base from it, and per-base qualities are unavailable.

The receptor chain draws on TRBV6-1 and TRBJ2-3; TRBD1 is perhaps the D gene, given 5 matching bases. The TCR originated in a human donor with glioblastoma. The specimen was blood, collected after dendritic cell vaccination. The DNA is as follows: TGTGCCACCCTCTTCCTCAGGGCCACAGATACGCAGTATTTT. This sequence encodes CATLFLRATDTQYF.